This T cell receptor beta chain comes out of a study of T cells in tumors after PD-1 blockade. The wider study: Some patients also took daily vismodegib 150 mg during anti-PD-1 treatment. Study results and limitations: Clonal replacement, not reinvigoration, is suggested for expanded exhausted CD8+ clones after therapy. Some novel exhausted tumor clones appeared in pre-treatment blood, suggesting peripheral recruitment.

Time point noted: first of two post-therapy site-matched biopsies roughly 2 months apart. On this clone: Its antigen remains unidentified.

Profiling relied on immunoSEQ multiplex PCR, and the TCRdb table lists in-frame clones only, not all of them. The sample holds a few thousand clones, around 71% seen once. This TCR derives from a human donor with basal cell carcinoma. This sample comprised tumor tissue, obtained after anti-PD-1 treatment.

The CDR3, as DNA: TGTGCCAGCAGTGGTACTCGGCAGACTAACTATGGCTACACCTTC. Residues: CASSGTRQTNYGYTF. The gene calls are TRBV2 and TRBJ1-2, with D unresolved. The V gene lost 4 bases and the J gene lost 0 bases, with 12 bases spanning the gap. Germline V gene data show CDR1 as SNHLY and CDR2 as FYNNEI. The CDR3 contains 15 residues.